This TCR beta chain was sequenced for a study of neurological immune-mediated disorders. In this sample, this clonotype turned up many times. Its antigen is still unknown. The CDR3 is 13 amino acids. The V segment lost 4 bases and the J segment 9 bases; nucleotides outside the gene matches: 5. Germline V lookup: CDR1 KGHDR, CDR2 SFDVKD. cDNA synthesis was performed by 5'RACE with 10-nucleotide random UMIs. TCRdb independently ran MiXCR on the 5' RACE reads; one entry per CDR3 protein. The table includes about 59,000 distinct CDR3 sequences, approximately 11% detected once. Whole-study results and caveats: The greatest TCR clonal expansion appeared in HTLV-1-associated myelopathy and the smallest, falling below healthy controls, in multiple sclerosis.

This sequence joins TRBV24-1 and TRBJ1-2, with TRBD1 matching 9 bases. This receptor was identified in an older woman with HTLV-1-associated myelopathy (HAM/TSP). Sequencing was carried out using PBMCs. CDR3 in DNA: TGTGCCACCAGTGACCCCGGGACAGGGAGCTACACCTTC. This encodes CATSDPGTGSYTF.